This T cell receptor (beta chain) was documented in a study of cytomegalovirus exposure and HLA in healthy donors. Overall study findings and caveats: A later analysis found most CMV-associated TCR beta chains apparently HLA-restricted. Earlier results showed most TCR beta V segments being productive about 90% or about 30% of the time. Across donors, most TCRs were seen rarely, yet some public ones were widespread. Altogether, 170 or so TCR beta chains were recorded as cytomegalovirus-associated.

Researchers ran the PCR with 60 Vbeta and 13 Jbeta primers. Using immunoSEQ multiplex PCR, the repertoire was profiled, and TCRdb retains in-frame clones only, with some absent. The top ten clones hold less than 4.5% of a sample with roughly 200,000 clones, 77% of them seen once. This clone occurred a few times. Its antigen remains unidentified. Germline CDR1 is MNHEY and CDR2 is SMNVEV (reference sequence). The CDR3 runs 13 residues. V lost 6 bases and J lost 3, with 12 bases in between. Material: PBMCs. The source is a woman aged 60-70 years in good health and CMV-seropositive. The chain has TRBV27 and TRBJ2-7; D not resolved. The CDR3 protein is CASRRRPDYEQYF. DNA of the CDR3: TGTGCCAGCAGACGGAGACCAGACTACGAGCAGTACTTC.